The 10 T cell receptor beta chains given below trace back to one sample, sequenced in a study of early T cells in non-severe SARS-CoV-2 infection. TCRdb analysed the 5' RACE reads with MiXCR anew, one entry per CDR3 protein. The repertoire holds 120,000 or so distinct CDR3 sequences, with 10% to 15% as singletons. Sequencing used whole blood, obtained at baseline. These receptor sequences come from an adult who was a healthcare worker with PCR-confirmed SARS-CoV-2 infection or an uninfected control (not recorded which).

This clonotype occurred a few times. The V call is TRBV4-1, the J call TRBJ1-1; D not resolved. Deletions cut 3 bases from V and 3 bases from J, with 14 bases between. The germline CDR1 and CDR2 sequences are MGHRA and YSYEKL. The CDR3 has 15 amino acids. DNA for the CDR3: TGCGCCAGCAGCCAGCCTTTGGAGGGTTACACTGAAGCTTTCTTT. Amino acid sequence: CASSQPLEGYTEAFF.

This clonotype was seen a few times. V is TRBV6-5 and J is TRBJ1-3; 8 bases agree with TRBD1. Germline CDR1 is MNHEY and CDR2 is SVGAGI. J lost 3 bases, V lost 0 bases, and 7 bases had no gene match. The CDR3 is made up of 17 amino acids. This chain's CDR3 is CASSYSMAGGSGNTIYF. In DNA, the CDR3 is TGTGCCAGCAGTTACTCGATGGCAGGGGGCAGTGGAAACACCATATATTTT.

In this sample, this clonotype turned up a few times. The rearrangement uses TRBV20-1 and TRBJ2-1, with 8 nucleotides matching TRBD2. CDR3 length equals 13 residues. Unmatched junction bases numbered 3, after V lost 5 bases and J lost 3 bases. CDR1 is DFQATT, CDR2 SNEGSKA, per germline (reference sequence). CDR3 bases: TGCAGTGCTGAGCGGGAGATCTACAATGAGCAGTTCTTC. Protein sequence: CSAEREIYNEQFF.

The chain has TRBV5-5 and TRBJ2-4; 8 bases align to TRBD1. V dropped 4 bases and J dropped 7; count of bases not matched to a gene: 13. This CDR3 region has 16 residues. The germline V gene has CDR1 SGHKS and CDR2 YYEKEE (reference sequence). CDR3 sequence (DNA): TGTGCCAGCAGCCCCGTCGTAGGACAGGGACTTAACATTCAGTACTTC. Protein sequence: CASSPVVGQGLNIQYF.

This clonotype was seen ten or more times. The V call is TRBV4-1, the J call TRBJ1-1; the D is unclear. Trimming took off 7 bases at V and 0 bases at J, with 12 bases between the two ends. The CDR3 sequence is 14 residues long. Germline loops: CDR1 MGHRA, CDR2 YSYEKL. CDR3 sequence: CASTNPAMNTEAFF. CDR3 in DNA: TGCGCCAGCACGAACCCGGCGATGAACACTGAAGCTTTCTTT.

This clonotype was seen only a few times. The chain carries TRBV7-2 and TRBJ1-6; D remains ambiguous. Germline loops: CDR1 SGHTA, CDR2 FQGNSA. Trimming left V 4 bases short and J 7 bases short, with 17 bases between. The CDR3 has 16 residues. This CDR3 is CASSSTASAQNSPLHF. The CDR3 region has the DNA TGTGCCAGCAGCTCCACCGCCTCGGCCCAGAATTCACCCCTCCACTTT.

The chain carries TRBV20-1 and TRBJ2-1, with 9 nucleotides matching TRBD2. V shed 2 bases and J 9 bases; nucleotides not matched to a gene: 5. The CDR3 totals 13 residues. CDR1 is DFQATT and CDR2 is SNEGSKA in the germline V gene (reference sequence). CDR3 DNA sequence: TGCAGTGCTAGACTAGCGGGAAGAGGTGAGCAGTTCTTC. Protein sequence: CSARLAGRGEQFF.

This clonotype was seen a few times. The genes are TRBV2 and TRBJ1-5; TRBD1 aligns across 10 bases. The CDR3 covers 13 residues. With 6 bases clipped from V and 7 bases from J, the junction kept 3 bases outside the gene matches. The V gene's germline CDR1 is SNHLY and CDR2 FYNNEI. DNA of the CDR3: TGTGCCAGCAGCGGACAGGGGGGACAGCCCCAGCATTTT. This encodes CASSGQGGQPQHF. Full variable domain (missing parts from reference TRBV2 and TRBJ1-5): EPEVTQTPSHQVTQMGQEVILRCVPISNHLYFYWYRQILGQKVEFLVSFYNNEISEKSEIFDDQFSVERPDGSNFTLKIRSTKLEDSAMYFCASSGQGGQPQHFGDGTRLSIL.

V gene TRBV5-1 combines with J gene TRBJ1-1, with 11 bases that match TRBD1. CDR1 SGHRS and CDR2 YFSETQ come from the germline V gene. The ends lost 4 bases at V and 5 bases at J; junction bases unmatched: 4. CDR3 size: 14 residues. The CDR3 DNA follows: TGCGCCAGCAGCCCGGGACAGGGGGAAACTGAAGCTTTCTTT. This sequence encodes CASSPGQGETEAFF.

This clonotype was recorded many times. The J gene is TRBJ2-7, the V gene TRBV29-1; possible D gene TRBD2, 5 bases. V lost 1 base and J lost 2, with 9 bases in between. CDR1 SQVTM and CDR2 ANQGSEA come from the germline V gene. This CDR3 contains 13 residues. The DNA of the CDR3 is TGCAGCGTTGAAGCGGGGAAAACCTACGAGCAGTACTTC. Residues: CSVEAGKTYEQYF.